This TCR beta chain is from a study of blood T cell repertoires in COVID-19. About the study: Sites across the United States, Italy and Spain contributed samples from acute and convalescent COVID-19. T cells, B-cell-depleted T cells, or PBMCs supplied cDNA or gDNA.

Germline V gene lookup returns CDR1 SGHAT and CDR2 FQNNGV. Trimming removed 1 base at V and 0 bases at J, with 10 bases between. The CDR3 extends over 16 amino acids. Per the study methods: By means of reference gene primer amplification, nucleated cell counts were estimated. Only in-frame clones appear in the TCRdb table, and some are missing; sequencing was by immunoSEQ multiplex PCR. The V and J calls and clone size were taken over from that table, and D and trimming were inferred from the DNA. The profile shows approximately 34,000 clones, 75% to 85% of them singletons. Sequenced sample: peripheral blood. This TCR was recovered from a woman aged 70 to 79 with acute or convalescent COVID-19. The rearrangement uses TRBV11-2 and TRBJ2-1; D might be TRBD2 (6 bases). CDR3 sequence: CASSLVGTFSYNEQFF. As DNA, the CDR3 is TGTGCCAGCAGCTTAGTTGGGACTTTCTCCTACAATGAGCAGTTCTTC. The full variable domain, its missing parts supplied by reference TRBV11-2 and TRBJ2-1, is EAGVAQSPRYKIIEKRQSVAFWCNPISGHATLYWYQQILGQGPKLLIQFQNNGVVDDSQLPKDRFSAERLKGVDSTLKIQPAKLEDSAVYLCASSLVGTFSYNEQFFGPGTRLTVL.